Presented here are 31 T cell receptor beta chains from one specimen sequenced in a study of T cells in Graves' hyperthyroidism and ophthalmopathy. It was RNA transcripts that yielded the amplified TCR beta CDR3 regions. The primer set for the first-round RT-PCR of the TCR CDR3 was HTBI. TCRdb redid the calling of the multiplex PCR reads with MiXCR, one entry per CDR3 protein. Of approximately 400,000 distinct CDR3 sequences detected, roughly 19% appear once; the ten largest clones hold 3.7%. Sequenced material: blood. The source of these receptors is a woman under 30 with Graves' hyperthyroidism.

This clonotype was seen ten or more times. A much larger clonotype is one base distant, so this may be a read error. This chain links TRBV2 with TRBJ2-5, with D hard to call. Trimming removed 7 bases from V and 4 bases from J, with 7 bases in between. CDR1 is SNHLY, CDR2 FYNNEI, per germline. The CDR3 totals 11 residues. The CDR3 protein is CASTYGETQYF. The CDR3 bases are TGTGCCAGCACCTATGGAGAGACCCAGTACTTC.

Ten or more counts support this clonotype. The chain joins TRBV24-1 to TRBJ2-2; no clear D gene. The CDR3 loop spans 17 amino acids. Trimming shortened V by 9 bases and J by 0 bases, and 19 bases separated the two germline ends. CDR1 and CDR2 (germline): KGHDR, SFDVKD. CDR3 amino acids: CATGSKDPYANTGELFF. CDR3 coding DNA: TGTGCCACCGGATCGAAGGACCCCTATGCGAACACCGGGGAGCTGTTTTTT.

This chain uses TRBV7-2 with TRBJ2-7, with D perhaps matching TRBD1 (6 bases). From germline, CDR1 is SGHTA and CDR2 FQGNSA. The CDR3 runs to 13 residues. The V gene lost 6 bases and the J gene lost 5 bases, with 14 bases spanning the gap. CDR3: CASRNRVIDEQYF. The DNA of the CDR3 is TGTGCCAGCAGGAACAGGGTAATTGACGAGCAGTACTTC.

This clonotype was recorded at least ten times. The chain employs TRBV6-2 or TRBV6-3 and TRBJ1-2, with a possible D match to TRBD1 (5 bases). The CDR3 runs 13 residues. Trimming removed 5 bases at V and 8 bases at J, with 15 bases between. Germline loops: CDR1 MNHEY, CDR2 SVGEGT. The CDR3 spells CASSIAGGRGYTF. The CDR3 bases are TGTGCCAGCAGTATCGCGGGGGGGAGAGGCTACACCTTC.

This clonotype appeared many times. As DNA, the CDR3 is TGCGCCAGCAGCCAAGTCCCGGGGGAGGTGAGTCAGCCCCAGCATTTT. Amino acid sequence: CASSQVPGEVSQPQHF. The rearrangement joins TRBV4-1 to TRBJ1-5, with D perhaps matching TRBD1 (5 bases). The germline gives CDR1 MGHRA, CDR2 YSYEKL. V was shortened by 1 base and J by 6 bases, with 16 bases between the two germline ends. This CDR3 has 16 amino acids.

This clonotype was recorded many times. This chain connects TRBV5-1 to TRBJ2-7; D possibly corresponds to TRBD2 (8 bases). The CDR3 is made up of 15 amino acids. Deletions cut 4 bases from V and 2 bases from J, with 16 bases between. The germline CDR1 and CDR2 sequences are SGHRS and YFSETQ. Written as DNA, the CDR3 is TGCGCCAGCAGCCCGGGGGGGACAGCTGCCTACGAGCAGTACTTC. Translating it yields CASSPGGTAAYEQYF.

This clonotype showed up many times. This rearrangement joins TRBV14 to TRBJ2-5, with unresolved D. Germline V gene sequence: CDR1 SGHDN, CDR2 FVKESK. This CDR3 spans 14 amino acids. Trimming took off 2 bases at V and 4 bases at J, with 11 bases between the two ends. CDR3 sequence: CASSQLGRIETQYF. CDR3 DNA sequence: TGTGCCAGCAGCCAACTGGGTCGTATAGAGACCCAGTACTTC.

Ten or more counts support this clonotype. The V call is TRBV12-3 or TRBV12-4, the J call TRBJ1-6, with D possibly TRBD1 on 5 matching bases. V lost 3 bases, J lost 10 bases, and 13 bases lay in between. The CDR3 covers 14 residues. The DNA of the CDR3 is TGTGCCAGCAGTTTTTGGGGCGGTGAGTCACCCCTCCACTTT. Its protein product is CASSFWGGESPLHF.

This clonotype was detected many times. The J gene is TRBJ2-5, the V gene TRBV6-1; D remains unclear. In germline, CDR1 is MNHNS, CDR2 SASEGT. The CDR3 consists of 12 residues. V lost 8 bases and J lost 5, with 12 bases in between. The CDR3 bases are TGTGCCAGCGCCAGTCTCACGGAGACCCAGTACTTC. This gives the protein CASASLTETQYF.

The chain has TRBV12-3 or TRBV12-4 and TRBJ2-5; D remains unclear. The CDR3 consists of 12 residues. Trimming pared 7 bases from V and 2 bases from J, leaving 8 bases between. The CDR3 protein is CASIFVQETQYF. Here the CDR3 DNA reads TGTGCCAGCATTTTTGTACAAGAGACCCAGTACTTC.

This clonotype was recorded many times. V gene TRBV13 combines with J gene TRBJ2-7; 8 nucleotides agree with TRBD2. Germline V gene lookup returns CDR1 PRHDT and CDR2 FYEKMQ (reference sequence). The trim removed 0 bases at V and 2 bases at J, leaving 3 bases unmatched. The CDR3 runs to 15 residues. The chain's CDR3 is CASSLGLADTYEQYF. In nucleotides, the CDR3 is TGTGCCAGCAGCTTAGGACTAGCGGACACCTACGAGCAGTACTTC.

This clonotype was counted ten times or more. V and J are TRBV7-9 and TRBJ2-5; the match to TRBD2 covers 7 bases. The germline V gene has CDR1 SEHNR and CDR2 FQNEAQ (reference sequence). The CDR3 has 15 amino acids. The ends lost 0 bases at V and 5 bases at J; junction bases unmatched: 6. CDR3 sequence (DNA): TGTGCCAGCAGCTTAGCCAGGACTAGTCAGGAGACCCAGTACTTC. Translating it yields CASSLARTSQETQYF.

This clonotype was observed at least ten times. The chain combines TRBV6-5 with TRBJ1-3, with D perhaps matching TRBD1 (5 bases). The CDR3 contains 12 residues. Germline CDR1 reads MNHEY; CDR2 reads SVGAGI. V lost 0 bases and J 8 bases, leaving 5 bases between the germline ends. CDR3 nucleotides: TGTGCCAGCAGTTACTCGGGGGACACCATATATTTT. This gives the protein CASSYSGDTIYF.

In regard to this clonotype: A much bigger clone sits one base away, suggesting this may be a read error. V and J are TRBV10-3 and TRBJ1-1; TRBD1 might be the D (5 bases). The CDR3 is 14 amino acids. With 8 bases removed from V and 0 bases from J, the gap between germline ends came to 13 bases. CDR1 ENHRY and CDR2 SYGVKD come from the germline V gene. CDR3 nucleotides: TGTGCCATCCTAAGGGGCAGGATGAACACTGAAGCTTTCTTT. Translated: CAILRGRMNTEAFF.

This clonotype was detected ten times or more. The J gene is TRBJ2-7, the V gene TRBV28, with D possibly called TRBD1 or TRBD2 (5 bases each). Germline loops: CDR1 MDHEN, CDR2 SYDVKM. Trimming stripped 6 bases from V and 1 base from J, with 10 bases between. CDR3 size: 13 residues. The CDR3 coding sequence is TGTGCCAGCAGACTCGAGGGGTCCTACGAGCAGTACTTC. It yields the protein CASRLEGSYEQYF.

This clonotype was seen repeatedly, ten times or more. The chain is built from TRBV6-1 and TRBJ2-5; D unclear. The CDR3 has 12 amino acids. Germline V lookup: CDR1 MNHNS, CDR2 SASEGT. V was shortened by 2 bases and J by 2 bases, with 3 bases between the two germline ends. The CDR3 DNA follows: TGTGCCAGCAGTGAACGGCAAGAGACCCAGTACTTC. This encodes CASSERQETQYF.

This clonotype was recorded at least ten times. The J gene is TRBJ2-2, the V gene TRBV12-3 or TRBV12-4, with D unclear. The ends were cut back, 10 bases at V and 3 bases at J, with 15 bases in the middle. The CDR3 extends over 14 amino acids. The CDR3 sequence: CAIHKGSHTGELFF. In DNA, the CDR3 is TGTGCCATACATAAAGGGTCTCACACCGGGGAGCTGTTTTTT.

The sample holds many counts of this clonotype. The rearrangement links TRBV7-9 to TRBJ2-7; 8 nucleotides match TRBD1. Unmatched junction bases numbered 5, after V lost 6 bases and J lost 4 bases. The CDR3 sequence is 13 residues long. Germline loops: CDR1 SEHNR, CDR2 FQNEAQ (reference sequence). In nucleotides, the CDR3 is TGTGCCAGCAGTACAGGGGGGATTTACGAGCAGTACTTC. Its translation: CASSTGGIYEQYF.

This clonotype has at least ten counts. The V call is TRBV18, the J call TRBJ2-5; D remains ambiguous. The CDR3 has 12 residues. CDR1 and CDR2 (germline): KGHSH, LQKENI. The V and J ends lost 2 bases and 2 bases respectively, with 3 bases between them. CDR3 sequence: CASSPDQETQYF. The CDR3 nucleotides read TGTGCCAGCTCACCAGATCAAGAGACCCAGTACTTC.

This clonotype was counted ten times or more. The chain recombines TRBV28 with TRBJ2-5; no firm D call. The CDR3 is made up of 12 amino acids. Trimming took 3 bases from V and 0 from J, leaving 2 bases between them. Germline V gene sequence: CDR1 MDHEN, CDR2 SYDVKM. The CDR3 loop reads CASSFHQETQYF. In DNA form, the CDR3 reads TGTGCCAGCAGTTTCCACCAAGAGACCCAGTACTTC. Combining the CDR3 with reference TRBV28 and TRBJ2-5 gives the whole variable domain DVKVTQSSRYLVKRTGEKVFLECVQDMDHENMFWYRQDPGLGLRLIYFSYDVKMKEKGDIPEGYSVSREKKERFSLILESASTNQTSMYLCASSFHQETQYFGPGTRLLVL.

The sample holds a few counts of this clonotype. V and J are TRBV4-2 and TRBJ2-5; possibly TRBD2 for D (5 bases). V was trimmed by 2 bases and J by 4 bases, leaving 17 bases between them. Germline V CDR1 and CDR2: LGHNA, YNFKEQ. The CDR3 has 16 amino acids. In DNA form, the CDR3 reads TGTGCCAGCAGCCAACCCCTTAGCGATTACAGAGAGACCCAGTACTTC. Translating gives CASSQPLSDYRETQYF.

This clonotype was recorded many times. This chain uses TRBV6-1 with TRBJ1-1; D call uncertain. The CDR3 has 14 amino acids. CDR1 is MNHNS and CDR2 is SASEGT in the germline V gene. The ends were cut back, 6 bases at V and 0 bases at J, with 11 bases in the middle. The CDR3 reads CASRFDMMNTEAFF. The CDR3 region has the DNA TGTGCCAGCAGGTTTGACATGATGAACACTGAAGCTTTCTTT.

This clonotype was seen many times. This chain links TRBV4-2 with TRBJ2-7; D assignment may be TRBD1 or TRBD2 (6 bases each). The germline V gene has CDR1 LGHNA and CDR2 YNFKEQ. Between the trimmed V and J ends, which lost 1 base and 1 base, there was a span of 14 bases. CDR3 length: 16 amino acids. The CDR3 loop reads CASSQGEATGSYEQYF. The CDR3, as DNA: TGTGCCAGCAGCCAAGGGGAGGCGACAGGATCCTACGAGCAGTACTTC.

This clonotype was seen ten or more times. V gene TRBV11-2 combines with J gene TRBJ2-7; D might be TRBD1 or TRBD2, each matching 7 bases. The ends were cut back, 5 bases at V and 2 bases at J, with 13 bases in the middle. From germline, CDR1 is SGHAT and CDR2 FQNNGV. The CDR3 has 14 residues. This CDR3 is CASSRAGQTYEQYF. The CDR3 DNA reads as TGTGCCAGCAGCCGAGCGGGACAGACCTACGAGCAGTACTTC.

This clonotype was observed at least ten times. The gene calls are TRBV27 and TRBJ2-2, with D unresolved. This CDR3 spans 14 amino acids. V was shortened by 5 bases and J by 6 bases, with 13 bases between the two germline ends. Germline V gene data show CDR1 as MNHEY and CDR2 as SMNVEV (reference sequence). The chain's CDR3 is CASSPSQIAGELFF. The CDR3 bases are TGTGCCAGCAGTCCATCACAGATAGCCGGGGAGCTGTTTTTT.

At least ten counts were recorded for this clonotype. This rearrangement joins TRBV11-2 to TRBJ1-1; TRBD1 agrees at 8 bases. The length of the CDR3 is 13 residues. CDR1 and CDR2 (germline): SGHAT, FQNNGV. The trim removed 5 bases at V and 7 bases at J, leaving 6 bases unmatched. This chain's CDR3 is CASSRGQVIEAFF. The CDR3, as DNA: TGTGCCAGCAGCCGGGGACAGGTGATTGAAGCTTTCTTT.

On this clonotype: Just one base apart from a much larger clone, this may be a read error. The rearrangement joins TRBV27 to TRBJ2-5, with TRBD1 as a possible D gene (5 bases). The length of the CDR3 is 14 residues. Germline V CDR1 and CDR2: MNHEY, SMNVEV (reference sequence). CDR3 coding DNA: TGTGCCAGCAGTTTTGAAAGGGGAAAGGAGACCGAGTACTTC. Its translation is CASSFERGKETEYF.

This clonotype was seen ten or more times. The chain recombines TRBV6-1 with TRBJ1-2; no clear D gene. Per germline, CDR1 MNHNS and CDR2 SASEGT. V lost 5 bases and J lost 4, with 17 bases in between. This CDR3 has 15 amino acids. CDR3 nucleotide sequence: TGTGCCAGCAGTAGGCAGGCCCTCCCCTTCTATGGCTACACCTTC. This encodes CASSRQALPFYGYTF.

This clonotype was seen at least ten times. The genes are TRBV7-2 and TRBJ1-1, with no clear D. V gave up 8 bases and J gave up 1 base, with 14 bases separating them. CDR3 size: 14 residues. The germline V gene encodes CDR1 SGHTA and CDR2 FQGNSA. The CDR3 loop is CASFRRNPNTEAFF. CDR3 sequence (DNA): TGTGCCAGCTTTCGGAGAAATCCGAACACTGAAGCTTTCTTT.

Points on this clonotype: Compared with germline, one end of the junction differs, possibly owing to a read error. The rearrangement joins TRBV24-1 to TRBJ2-5, with 10 bases identical to TRBD2. The CDR3 consists of 13 residues. In germline, CDR1 is KGHDR, CDR2 SFDVKD. CDR3 in amino acids: CATSGLAGETKYF. In DNA, the CDR3 is TGTGCCACCAGTGGGCTAGCGGGGGAGACCAAGTACTTC.

This clonotype showed up many times. This chain links TRBV6-1 with TRBJ2-7, with a possible D match to TRBD2 (5 bases). Trimming stripped 8 bases from V and 0 bases from J, with 17 bases between. This CDR3 contains 15 residues. Germline loops: CDR1 MNHNS, CDR2 SASEGT. The chain's CDR3 is CASGGSWSSSYEQYF. CDR3 nucleotide sequence: TGTGCCAGCGGAGGTAGCTGGAGCAGCTCCTACGAGCAGTACTTC.